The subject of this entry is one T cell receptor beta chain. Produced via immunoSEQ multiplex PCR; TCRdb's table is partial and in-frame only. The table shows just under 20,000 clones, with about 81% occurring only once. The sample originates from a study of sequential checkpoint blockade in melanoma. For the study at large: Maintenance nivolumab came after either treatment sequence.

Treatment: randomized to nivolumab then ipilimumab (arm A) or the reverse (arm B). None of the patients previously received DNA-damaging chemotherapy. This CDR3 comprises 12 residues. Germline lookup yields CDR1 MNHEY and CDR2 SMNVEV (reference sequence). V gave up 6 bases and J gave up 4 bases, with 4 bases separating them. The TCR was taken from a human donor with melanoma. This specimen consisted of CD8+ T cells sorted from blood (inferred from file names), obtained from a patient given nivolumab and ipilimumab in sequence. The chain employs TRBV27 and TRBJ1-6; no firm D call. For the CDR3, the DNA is TGTGCCAGCAGATCATATAATTCACCCCTCCACTTT. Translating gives CASRSYNSPLHF.